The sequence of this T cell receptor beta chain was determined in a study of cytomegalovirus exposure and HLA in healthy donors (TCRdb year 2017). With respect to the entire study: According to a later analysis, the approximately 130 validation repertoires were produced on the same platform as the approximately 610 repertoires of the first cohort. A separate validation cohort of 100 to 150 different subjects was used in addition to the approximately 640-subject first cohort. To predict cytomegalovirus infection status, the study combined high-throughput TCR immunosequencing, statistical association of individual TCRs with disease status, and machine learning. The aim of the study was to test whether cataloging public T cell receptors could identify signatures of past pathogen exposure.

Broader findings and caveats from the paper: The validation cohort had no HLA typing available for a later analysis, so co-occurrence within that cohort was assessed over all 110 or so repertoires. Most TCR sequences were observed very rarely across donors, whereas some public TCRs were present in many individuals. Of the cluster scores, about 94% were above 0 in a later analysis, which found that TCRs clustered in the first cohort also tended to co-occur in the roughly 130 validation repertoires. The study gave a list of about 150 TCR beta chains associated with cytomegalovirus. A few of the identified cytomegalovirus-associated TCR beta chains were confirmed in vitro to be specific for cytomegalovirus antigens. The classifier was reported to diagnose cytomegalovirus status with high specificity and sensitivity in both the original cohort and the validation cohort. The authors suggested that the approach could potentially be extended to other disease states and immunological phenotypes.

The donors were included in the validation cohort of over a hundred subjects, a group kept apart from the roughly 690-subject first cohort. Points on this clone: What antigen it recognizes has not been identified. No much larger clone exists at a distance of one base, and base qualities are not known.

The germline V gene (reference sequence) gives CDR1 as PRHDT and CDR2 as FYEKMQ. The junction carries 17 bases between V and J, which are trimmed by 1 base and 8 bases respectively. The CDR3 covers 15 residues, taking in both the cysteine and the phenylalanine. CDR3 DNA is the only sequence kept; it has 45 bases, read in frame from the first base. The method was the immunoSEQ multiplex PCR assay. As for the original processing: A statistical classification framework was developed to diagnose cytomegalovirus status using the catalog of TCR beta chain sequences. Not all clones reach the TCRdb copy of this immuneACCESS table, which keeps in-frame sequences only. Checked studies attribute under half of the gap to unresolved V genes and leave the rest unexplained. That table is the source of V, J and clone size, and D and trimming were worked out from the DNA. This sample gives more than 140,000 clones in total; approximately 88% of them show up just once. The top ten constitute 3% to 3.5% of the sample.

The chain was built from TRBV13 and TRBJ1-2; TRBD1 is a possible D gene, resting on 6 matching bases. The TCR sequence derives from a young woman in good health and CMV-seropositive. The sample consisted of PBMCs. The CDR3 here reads CASSLAMGHKGGYTF. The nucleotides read TGTGCCAGCAGCTTAGCAATGGGACATAAGGGGGGCTACACCTTC.